This TCR beta chain was obtained from a study of blood T cells in healthy people across ages. Across the whole study: Roughly one uniquely barcoded beta molecule per two T cells was captured. General observations from the study: Age advanced and TCR beta diversity per million T cells fell, roughly linearly.

This clonotype appeared many times. Antigen unknown. PCR was performed a second time for 7 to 11 cycles using a sample-barcoded 5' primer and a J-beta primer mix. A 12-random-nucleotide template-switch adaptor tagged each cDNA molecule. Paired-end reads containing CDR3 totaled no fewer than 3 million for each sample. TCRdb reprocessed the 5' RACE reads with MiXCR, giving one entry per CDR3 protein. The sample yields 850,000 to 950,000 distinct CDR3 sequences, more than 25% seen once. J gave up 2 bases and V 8 bases, and 7 bases lay outside the gene matches. There are 13 residues in the CDR3. Germline loops: CDR1 DFQATT, CDR2 SNEGSKA (reference sequence).

The V and J genes are TRBV20-1 and TRBJ1-2, with 8 bases fitting TRBD1. Material for sequencing was blood. The source is a woman over 75 in good health. As DNA, the CDR3 is TGCAGTAGCAGGGGGCGGGCCAACTATGGCTACACCTTC. It codes for CSSRGRANYGYTF.